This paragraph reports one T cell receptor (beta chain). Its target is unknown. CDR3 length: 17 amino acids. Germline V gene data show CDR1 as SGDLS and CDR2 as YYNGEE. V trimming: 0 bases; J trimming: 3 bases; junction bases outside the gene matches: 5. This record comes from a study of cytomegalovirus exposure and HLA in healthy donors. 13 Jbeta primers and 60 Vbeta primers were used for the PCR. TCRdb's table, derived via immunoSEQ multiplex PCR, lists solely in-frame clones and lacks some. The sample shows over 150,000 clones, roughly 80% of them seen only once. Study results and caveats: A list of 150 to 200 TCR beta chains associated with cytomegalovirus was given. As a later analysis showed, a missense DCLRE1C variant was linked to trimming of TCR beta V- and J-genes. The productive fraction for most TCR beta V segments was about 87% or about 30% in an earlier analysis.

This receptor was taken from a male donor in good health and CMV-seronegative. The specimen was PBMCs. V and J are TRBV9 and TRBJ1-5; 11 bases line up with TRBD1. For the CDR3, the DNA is TGTGCCAGCAGCGTAGCTCTGGACAGGGGGCTCAATCAGCCCCAGCATTTT. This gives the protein CASSVALDRGLNQPQHF.